This T cell receptor beta chain was captured by sequencing in a study of CD8 T cells in ankylosing spondylitis. Study-wide findings and caveats: Matched ankylosing spondylitis synovial fluid reportedly showed significant enrichment of disease-linked clones. Several highly homologous variants formed a TCR beta motif that appeared characteristic of ankylosing spondylitis blood. Disease-linked clones proved CD8+ and comparatively uncommon in peripheral blood.

TCR beta libraries were made by quantitative 5'-RACE with molecular barcodes. TCRdb called the 5' RACE reads again in MiXCR, with one record for every CDR3 protein. The sample consists of around 490,000 distinct CDR3 sequences, approximately 5.3% of them appearing once. Germline loops: CDR1 DFQATT, CDR2 SNEGSKA (reference sequence). This CDR3 spans 15 amino acids. V was cut by 0 bases and J by 3 bases, with 13 bases left in between. This clonotype was recorded many times. Its antigen is unidentified. The sequence derives from a male donor with ankylosing spondylitis. The sequenced sample consisted of blood, either unsorted or a sorted T cell fraction (not recorded which). The rearrangement joins TRBV20-1 to TRBJ2-3; D is undetermined. The CDR3 spells CSAREWGISTDTQYF. CDR3 DNA: TGCAGTGCTAGAGAGTGGGGAATTAGTACAGATACGCAGTATTTT.